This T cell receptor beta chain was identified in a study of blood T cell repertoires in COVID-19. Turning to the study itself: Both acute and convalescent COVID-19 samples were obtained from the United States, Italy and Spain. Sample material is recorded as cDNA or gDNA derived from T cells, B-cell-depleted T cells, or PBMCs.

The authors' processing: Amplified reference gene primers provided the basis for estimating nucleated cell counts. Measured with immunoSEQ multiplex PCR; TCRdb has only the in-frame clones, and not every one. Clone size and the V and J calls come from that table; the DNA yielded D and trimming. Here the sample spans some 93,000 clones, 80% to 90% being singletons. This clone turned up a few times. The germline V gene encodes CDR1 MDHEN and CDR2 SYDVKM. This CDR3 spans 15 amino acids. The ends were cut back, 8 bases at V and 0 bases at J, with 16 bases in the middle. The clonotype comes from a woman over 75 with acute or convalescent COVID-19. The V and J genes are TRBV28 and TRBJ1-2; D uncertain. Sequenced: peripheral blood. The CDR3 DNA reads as TGTGCCAGCCAAGATACACTAGCCCCTAACTATGGCTACACCTTC. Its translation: CASQDTLAPNYGYTF.